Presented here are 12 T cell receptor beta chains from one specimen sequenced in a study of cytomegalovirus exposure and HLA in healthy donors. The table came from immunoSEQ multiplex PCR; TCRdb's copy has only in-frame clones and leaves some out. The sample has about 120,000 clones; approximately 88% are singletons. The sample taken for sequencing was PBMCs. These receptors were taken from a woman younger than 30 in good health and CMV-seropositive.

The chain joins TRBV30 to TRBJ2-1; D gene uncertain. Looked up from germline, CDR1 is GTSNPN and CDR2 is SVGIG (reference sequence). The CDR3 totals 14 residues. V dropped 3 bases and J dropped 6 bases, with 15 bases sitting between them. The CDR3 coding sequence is TGTGCCTGGAGCGCGCGGTTAGTGATCAATGAGCAGTTCTTC. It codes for CAWSARLVINEQFF.

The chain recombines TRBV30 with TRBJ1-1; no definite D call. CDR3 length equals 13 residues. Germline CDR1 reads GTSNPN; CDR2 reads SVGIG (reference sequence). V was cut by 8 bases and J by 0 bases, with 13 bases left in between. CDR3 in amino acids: CAGRILMNTEAFF. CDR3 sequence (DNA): TGTGCCGGCAGGATACTCATGAACACTGAAGCTTTCTTT.

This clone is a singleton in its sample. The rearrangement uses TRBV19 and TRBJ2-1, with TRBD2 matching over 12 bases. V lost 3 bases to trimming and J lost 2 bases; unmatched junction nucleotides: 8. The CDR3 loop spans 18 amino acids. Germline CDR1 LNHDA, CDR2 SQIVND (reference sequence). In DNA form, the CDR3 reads TGTGCCAGTAGTATTTTGGCTAGCGGGGGGGCCCCCTACAATGAGCAGTTCTTC. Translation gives CASSILASGGAPYNEQFF. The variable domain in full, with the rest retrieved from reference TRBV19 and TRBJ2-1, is DGGITQSPKYLFRKEGQNVTLSCEQNLNHDAMYWYRQDPGQGLRLIYYSQIVNDFQKGDIAEGYSVSREKKESFPLTVTSAQKNPTAFYLCASSILASGGAPYNEQFFGPGTRLTVL.

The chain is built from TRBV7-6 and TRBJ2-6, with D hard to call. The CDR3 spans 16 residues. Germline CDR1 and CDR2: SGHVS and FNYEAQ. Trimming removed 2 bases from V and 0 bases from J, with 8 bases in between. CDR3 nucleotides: TGTGCCAGCAGCTTACACTCCCGCTCTGGGGCCAACGTCCTGACTTTC. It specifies CASSLHSRSGANVLTF.

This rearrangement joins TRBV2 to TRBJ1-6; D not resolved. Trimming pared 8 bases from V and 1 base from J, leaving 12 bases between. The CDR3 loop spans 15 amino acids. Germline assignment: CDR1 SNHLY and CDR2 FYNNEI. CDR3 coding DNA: TGTGCCAGCCGCCGGGATGTGTCCTATAATTCACCCCTCCACTTT. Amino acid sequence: CASRRDVSYNSPLHF.

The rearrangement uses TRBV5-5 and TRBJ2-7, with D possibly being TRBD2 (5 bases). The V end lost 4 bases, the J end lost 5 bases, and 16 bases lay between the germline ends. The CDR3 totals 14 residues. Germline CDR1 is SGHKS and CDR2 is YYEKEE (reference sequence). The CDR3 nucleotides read TGTGCCAGCAGCCTCCTGGGGAGTAAGAACGAGCAGTACTTC. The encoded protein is CASSLLGSKNEQYF.

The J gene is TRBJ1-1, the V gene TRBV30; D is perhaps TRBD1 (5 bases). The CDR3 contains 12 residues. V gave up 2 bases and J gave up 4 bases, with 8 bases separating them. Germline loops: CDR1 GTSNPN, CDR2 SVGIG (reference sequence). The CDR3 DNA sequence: TGTGCCTGGAGTCGGGGGGGCACTGAAGCTTTCTTT. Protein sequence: CAWSRGGTEAFF.

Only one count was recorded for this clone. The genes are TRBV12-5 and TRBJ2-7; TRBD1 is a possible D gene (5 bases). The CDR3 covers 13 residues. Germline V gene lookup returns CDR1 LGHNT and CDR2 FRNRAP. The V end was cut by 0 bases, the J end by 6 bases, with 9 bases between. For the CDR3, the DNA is TGTGCTAGTGGTTTGGTTGCAGGGCGCGAGCAGTACTTC. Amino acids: CASGLVAGREQYF. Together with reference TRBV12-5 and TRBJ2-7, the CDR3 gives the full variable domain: DARVTQTPRHKVTEMGQEVTMRCQPILGHNTVFWYRQTMMQGLELLAYFRNRAPLDDSGMPKDRFSAEMPDATLATLKIQPSEPRDSAVYFCASGLVAGREQYFGPGTRLTVT.

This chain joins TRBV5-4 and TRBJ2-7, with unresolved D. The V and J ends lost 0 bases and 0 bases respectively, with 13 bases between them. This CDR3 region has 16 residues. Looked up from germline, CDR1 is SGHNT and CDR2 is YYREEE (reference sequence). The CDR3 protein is CASSLELDSSSYEQYF. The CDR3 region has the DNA TGTGCCAGCAGCTTGGAGCTAGATTCAAGCTCCTACGAGCAGTACTTC. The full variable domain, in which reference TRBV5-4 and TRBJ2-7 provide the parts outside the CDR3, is ETGVTQSPTHLIKTRGQQVTLRCSSQSGHNTVSWYQQALGQGPQFIFQYYREEENGRGNFPPRFSGLQFPNYSSELNVNALELDDSALYLCASSLELDSSSYEQYFGPGTRLTVT.

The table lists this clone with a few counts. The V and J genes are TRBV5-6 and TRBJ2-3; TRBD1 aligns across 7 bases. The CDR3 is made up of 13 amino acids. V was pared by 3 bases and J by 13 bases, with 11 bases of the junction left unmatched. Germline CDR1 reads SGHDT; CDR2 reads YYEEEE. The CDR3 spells CASSWTGTDGKYF. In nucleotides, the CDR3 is TGTGCCAGCAGCTGGACGGGGACAGATGGGAAGTATTTT.

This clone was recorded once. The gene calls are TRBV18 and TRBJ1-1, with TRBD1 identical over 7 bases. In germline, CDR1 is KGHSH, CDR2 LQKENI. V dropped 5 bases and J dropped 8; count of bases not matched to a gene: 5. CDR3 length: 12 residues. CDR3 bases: TGTGCCAGCTCAGGGACAGCTAAGGAAGCTTTCTTT. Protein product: CASSGTAKEAFF.

The CDR3 protein is CASSQTALGGAFF. DNA of the CDR3: TGTGCCAGCAGCCAAACCGCCCTCGGGGGAGCTTTCTTT. The rearrangement uses TRBV4-2 and TRBJ1-1; the D gene is possibly TRBD1 (5 bases). Germline CDR1 and CDR2: LGHNA and YNFKEQ. V lost 2 bases to trimming and J lost 10 bases, with 14 bases between them. The CDR3 is made up of 13 amino acids.